This T cell receptor beta chain was profiled in a study of PD-1 blockade in classical Hodgkin lymphoma. The time point here: newly diagnosed, previously untreated cHL patient sample. There are 15 residues in the CDR3. The ends lost 6 bases at V and 2 bases at J; junction bases unmatched: 7. Germline V gene lookup returns CDR1 MDHEN and CDR2 SYDVKM. Assay: immunoSEQ multiplex PCR; the TCRdb copy retains only in-frame clones and omits some. The sample contains 45,000 or so clones, approximately 91% of which appear only once. Specimen: peripheral blood mononuclear cells (PBMCs). The chain joins TRBV28 to TRBJ1-1, with 9 bases matching TRBD1. This clonotype originated in a human donor with classical Hodgkin lymphoma. The CDR3 loop reads CASSSTGGPNTEAFF. DNA for the CDR3: TGTGCCAGCAGCTCGACAGGGGGGCCAAACACTGAAGCTTTCTTT.